The source of this TCR beta chain is a study of T-cell memory formation after mild COVID-19. Study at large: Among the donors, TCR clusters were largely specific to each donor. Whole-study results and caveats: A second wave expanding day 15 to 37 was CD4+-biased; contracting clones were balanced. The appearance of some responding clones in pre-infection memory suggested that cross-reactive memory joined.

Germline CDR1 and CDR2: SGHRS and YFSETQ. The V segment lost 4 bases and the J segment 13 bases; nucleotides outside the gene matches: 6. The CDR3 has 12 amino acids. TCRdb re-called the 5' RACE reads with MiXCR, one entry per CDR3 protein. The sample contains 250,000 to 300,000 distinct CDR3 sequences, 18% of which appear only once. This clonotype was counted only a few times. Its antigen is currently unknown. The sequence derives from a young man who had mild COVID-19 (a few samples of this study predate the infection). Cell type and time point are not known. V gene TRBV5-1 combines with J gene TRBJ1-4, with TRBD1 matching over 8 bases. Sequencing input: PBMCs or a T cell subset sorted from them (not recorded which). The CDR3 region is CASSITGGILFF. Written as DNA, the CDR3 is TGCGCCAGCAGCATAACAGGGGGGATACTGTTTTTT. Full variable domain (missing parts from reference TRBV5-1 and TRBJ1-4): KAGVTQTPRYLIKTRGQQVTLSCSPISGHRSVSWYQQTPGQGLQFLFEYFSETQRNKGNFPGRFSGRQFSNSRSEMNVSTLELGDSALYLCASSITGGILFFGSGTQLSVL.